One sample yielded the 28 T cell receptor beta chains listed below, sequenced in a study of cytomegalovirus exposure and HLA in healthy donors. Primers for the PCR totalled 60 Vbeta and 13 Jbeta. The protocol was immunoSEQ multiplex PCR, while the TCRdb copy is restricted to in-frame clones and leaves out a portion. The table lists 150,000 to 200,000 clones, roughly 79% of them singletons, with 4.9% in the top ten. The sample was PBMCs. These receptors were taken from a woman aged 18-30 years in good health and CMV-seropositive.

This chain uses TRBV14 with TRBJ2-7, with 10 positions matching TRBD2. CDR3 length: 18 amino acids. The J segment lost 4 bases and the V segment lost 1 base, leaving 13 bases of the junction unmatched. Germline CDR1 and CDR2: SGHDN and FVKESK. CDR3 sequence reads: CASSQVAGAGTSAYEQYF. As DNA, the CDR3 is TGTGCCAGCAGCCAAGTAGCAGGGGCCGGGACTAGCGCGTACGAGCAGTACTTC.

The CDR3 DNA reads as TGTGCCTGGAGTAAGGGGTTGGGCAATCAGCCCCAGCATTTT. This gives the protein CAWSKGLGNQPQHF. This chain links TRBV30 with TRBJ1-5; weak D call: TRBD1 (5 bases). Trimming stripped 2 bases from V and 2 bases from J, with 10 bases between. The CDR3 consists of 14 residues. Germline V CDR1 and CDR2: GTSNPN, SVGIG (reference sequence).

The V gene is TRBV7-3, the J gene TRBJ2-2, with D possibly TRBD2 on 5 matching bases. Trimming pared 3 bases from V and 4 bases from J, leaving 9 bases between. The CDR3 has 14 amino acids. Germline V lookup: CDR1 SGHTA, CDR2 FQGTGA. The CDR3 coding sequence is TGTGCCAGCAGCTTGTCGGGATCCACCGGGGAGCTGTTTTTT. Translation gives CASSLSGSTGELFF.

The chain links TRBV27 to TRBJ2-7, with 11 bases matching TRBD1. This CDR3 contains 15 residues. CDR1 MNHEY and CDR2 SMNVEV come from the germline V gene (reference sequence). Trimming at V came to 3 bases and at J to 3 bases, leaving 4 bases not matched to a gene. For the CDR3, the DNA is TGTGCCAGCAGTTTCGGGGGGACAGGGGGCTACGAGCAGTACTTC. It is translated as CASSFGGTGGYEQYF.

This clone was seen only a few times. For the CDR3, the DNA is TGTGCCATCAGGCCTCGACAGGGCCCCCTCATCGGCTACACCTTC. Amino acid sequence: CAIRPRQGPLIGYTF. The chain links TRBV10-3 to TRBJ1-2; 7 nucleotides line up with TRBD1. After removal of 6 bases from V and 8 bases from J, the junction contained 15 bases not matched to a gene. Germline CDR1 and CDR2: ENHRY and SYGVKD. This CDR3 contains 15 residues.

This sequence joins TRBV7-9 and TRBJ2-7; no clear D. Trimming shortened V by 2 bases and J by 5 bases, and 13 bases separated the two germline ends. The germline CDR1 and CDR2 sequences are SEHNR and FQNEAQ (reference sequence). This CDR3 is 14 amino acids long. The chain's CDR3 is CASSLMGAQDEQYF. The CDR3 coding sequence is TGTGCCAGCAGCTTAATGGGTGCCCAGGACGAGCAGTACTTC.

This clone was counted only a few times. The chain recombines TRBV6-4 with TRBJ1-1; 7 nucleotides line up with TRBD1. CDR3 size: 14 residues. V trimming: 0 bases; J trimming: 6 bases; junction bases outside the gene matches: 4. The germline V gene encodes CDR1 MRHNA and CDR2 SNTAGT. CDR3 bases: TGTGCCAGCAGTGACTCGGCGGGGACAGCTGAAGCTTTCTTT. Amino acids: CASSDSAGTAEAFF.

This chain links TRBV9 with TRBJ2-3, with D possibly TRBD1 on 5 matching bases. Trimming removed 3 bases from V and 6 bases from J, with 20 bases in between. CDR3 length: 16 amino acids. CDR1 and CDR2 (germline): SGDLS, YYNGEE. This CDR3 reads CASSEPKGVASDTQYF. The DNA of the CDR3 is TGTGCCAGCAGCGAACCAAAAGGGGTAGCTTCGGATACGCAGTATTTT.

This clone appeared once. The rearrangement joins TRBV19 to TRBJ1-2; 7 positions match TRBD1. Germline values: CDR1 LNHDA, CDR2 SQIVND (reference sequence). There are 14 residues in the CDR3. V lost 4 bases, J lost 3 bases, and 5 bases stayed unmatched. The CDR3 bases are TGTGCCAGTAGTACCGGACAGGCGGACTATGGCTACACCTTC. Its protein product is CASSTGQADYGYTF. Complete variable domain (other parts from reference TRBV19 and TRBJ1-2): DGGITQSPKYLFRKEGQNVTLSCEQNLNHDAMYWYRQDPGQGLRLIYYSQIVNDFQKGDIAEGYSVSREKKESFPLTVTSAQKNPTAFYLCASSTGQADYGYTFGSGTRLTVV.

CDR3 sequence: CASSHGQGNEKLFF. As DNA, the CDR3 is TGTGCCAGCAGCCACGGACAGGGCAATGAAAAACTGTTTTTT. The chain employs TRBV16 and TRBJ1-4; 8 bases agree with TRBD1. This CDR3 contains 14 residues. The V and J ends lost 3 bases and 5 bases, in that order; junction bases with no gene match: 2. Germline V lookup: CDR1 KGHSY, CDR2 FQNENV.

The chain recombines TRBV5-1 with TRBJ2-3, with 9 positions matching TRBD2. V lost 1 base, J lost 5 bases, and 14 bases stayed unmatched. The CDR3 runs 18 residues. Germline CDR1 is SGHRS and CDR2 is YFSETQ. The CDR3 sequence is CASSLIAGGPEGVDTQYF. In nucleotides, the CDR3 is TGCGCCAGCAGCTTGATTGCGGGGGGGCCTGAGGGTGTAGATACGCAGTATTTT.

This clone was counted only a few times. The chain combines TRBV6-1 with TRBJ1-5; D is perhaps TRBD1 (6 bases). Germline CDR1 is MNHNS and CDR2 is SASEGT. This CDR3 spans 15 amino acids. Trimming took 2 bases from V and 2 from J, leaving 10 bases between them. The CDR3 region has the DNA TGTGCCAGCAGTGAACGTCACAGGGGCAATCAGCCCCAGCATTTT. The encoded protein is CASSERHRGNQPQHF.

CDR3 sequence reads: CASSLGRGPAGELFF. The CDR3 DNA is TGCGCCAGCAGCTTGGGCAGGGGGCCTGCGGGGGAGCTGTTTTTT. V gene TRBV5-1 combines with J gene TRBJ2-2, with 8 bases matching TRBD1. This CDR3 has 15 amino acids. The germline V gene encodes CDR1 SGHRS and CDR2 YFSETQ. J gave up 8 bases and V 0 bases, and 6 bases lay outside the gene matches.

The rearrangement joins TRBV18 to TRBJ1-1; 7 nucleotides agree with TRBD1. Germline V lookup: CDR1 KGHSH, CDR2 LQKENI. This CDR3 spans 15 amino acids. Unmatched junction bases numbered 8, after V lost 3 bases and J lost 4 bases. CDR3 region: CASSPPSQGVTEAFF. DNA for the CDR3: TGTGCCAGCTCACCCCCGTCTCAGGGGGTCACTGAAGCTTTCTTT. The variable domain in full, completed from reference TRBV18 and TRBJ1-1, reads NAGVMQNPRHLVRRRGQEARLRCSPMKGHSHVYWYRQLPEEGLKFMVYLQKENIIDESGMPKERFSAEFPKEGPSILRIQQVVRGDSAAYFCASSPPSQGVTEAFFGQGTRLTVV.

The chain couples TRBV28 to TRBJ1-3, with D perhaps matching TRBD1 (5 bases). V was clipped by 5 bases and J by 3 bases, with 20 bases between them. The V gene's germline CDR1 is MDHEN and CDR2 SYDVKM. The CDR3 has 17 residues. The CDR3 protein is CASSQAGIRLSGNTIYF. DNA of the CDR3: TGTGCCAGCAGTCAAGCAGGGATTCGGCTTAGTGGAAACACCATATATTTT.

V and J are TRBV11-2 and TRBJ1-5, with D maybe TRBD1 (5 bases). V was shortened by 3 bases and J by 15 bases, with 12 bases between the two germline ends. Per the germline V gene, CDR1 is SGHAT and CDR2 is FQNNGV. This CDR3 contains 11 residues. CDR3 sequence reads: CASSFGGRVHF. CDR3 bases: TGTGCCAGCAGCTTCGGGGGAAGGGTGCATTTT.

The chain links TRBV11-3 to TRBJ2-3, with 8 bases aligning to TRBD2. V lost 1 base and J lost 2; bases outside the gene matches: 8. Germline CDR1 reads SGHNT; CDR2 reads YENEEA. This CDR3 has 17 residues. The CDR3 DNA reads as TGTGCCAGCAGCTTAGGAGTGAGCGGGGGATACACAGATACGCAGTATTTT. The encoded protein is CASSLGVSGGYTDTQYF.

V is TRBV7-6 and J is TRBJ2-3; a possible D gene is TRBD2 (7 bases). The CDR3 spans 16 residues. V was pared by 2 bases and J by 6 bases, with 18 bases between. CDR1 and CDR2 (germline): SGHVS, FNYEAQ. The CDR3 DNA reads as TGTGCCAGCAGCTTATCGGGGGGCGTGTCGGTGGATACGCAGTATTTT. Translated, it gives CASSLSGGVSVDTQYF.

This clone was detected a few times. The chain is built from TRBV18 and TRBJ1-1; perhaps TRBD1 as D (6 bases). Between the trimmed V and J ends, which lost 8 bases and 3 bases, there was a span of 13 bases. Germline V gene lookup returns CDR1 KGHSH and CDR2 LQKENI. The CDR3 length is 13 residues. Here the CDR3 DNA reads TGTGCCAGCGCGACAGGCGGAGACACTGAAGCTTTCTTT. Translated, it gives CASATGGDTEAFF.

This chain uses TRBV6-5 with TRBJ2-3; D perhaps matches TRBD1 (5 bases). The CDR3 runs 14 residues. V lost 7 bases to trimming and J lost 4 bases, with 15 bases between them. The germline V gene has CDR1 MNHEY and CDR2 SVGAGI. In DNA form, the CDR3 reads TGTGCCAGCAATGGGGCCAGAGGATCAGATACGCAGTATTTT. Encoded protein: CASNGARGSDTQYF.

V gene TRBV11-2 combines with J gene TRBJ2-5; TRBD1 matches at 7 bases. After removal of 4 bases from V and 7 bases from J, the junction contained 18 bases not matched to a gene. The CDR3 runs 17 residues. From germline, CDR1 is SGHAT and CDR2 FQNNGV. The CDR3 nucleotides read TGTGCCAGCAGCTCCCTACATCGGACAGGAGAAGTTCGGACCCAGTACTTC. This translates into CASSSLHRTGEVRTQYF.

This chain connects TRBV11-2 to TRBJ2-1, with a tentative D call TRBD1 (6 bases). V lost 5 bases, J lost 10 bases, and 15 bases lay in between. This CDR3 region has 13 residues. Germline V gene data show CDR1 as SGHAT and CDR2 as FQNNGV. The CDR3 DNA reads as TGTGCCAGCAGCCCAACGGGACATCAAGAGCAGTTCTTC. Translation: CASSPTGHQEQFF. The variable domain in full, with the rest retrieved from reference TRBV11-2 and TRBJ2-1, is EAGVAQSPRYKIIEKRQSVAFWCNPISGHATLYWYQQILGQGPKLLIQFQNNGVVDDSQLPKDRFSAERLKGVDSTLKIQPAKLEDSAVYLCASSPTGHQEQFFGPGTRLTVL.

This clone was counted between two and nine times. V usage is TRBV29-1 and J usage is TRBJ1-1; D is uncertain. Germline V gene lookup returns CDR1 SQVTM and CDR2 ANQGSEA. CDR3 length: 13 residues. The V and J ends lost 2 bases and 6 bases respectively, with 13 bases between them. The CDR3 DNA sequence: TGCAGCGTTGAAATCAGGTTAACCCCTGAAGCTTTCTTT. Residues: CSVEIRLTPEAFF. The full variable domain, rest sourced from reference TRBV29-1 and TRBJ1-1, is SAVISQKPSRDICQRGTSLTIQCQVDSQVTMMFWYRQQPGQSLTLIATANQGSEATYESGFVIDKFPISRPNLTFSTLTVSNMSPEDSSIYLCSVEIRLTPEAFFGQGTRLTVV.

Only one count was recorded for this clone. The chain uses TRBV19 and TRBJ1-6; D gene unclear. Trimming stripped 4 bases from V and 7 bases from J, with 17 bases between. The germline CDR1 and CDR2 sequences are LNHDA and SQIVND (reference sequence). The CDR3 loop spans 16 amino acids. DNA of the CDR3: TGTGCCAGTAGTACCCCCCAGCCAGCGGGGAATTCACCCCTCCACTTT. Encoded protein: CASSTPQPAGNSPLHF.

The DNA of the CDR3 is TGTGCCAGCAGCACTAGCCGGACGGGACTAGCGAACTACGAGCAGTACTTC. Translated: CASSTSRTGLANYEQYF. V usage is TRBV7-2 and J usage is TRBJ2-5; TRBD2 aligns across 10 bases. Judging by the DNA end, TRBJ2-7 fits better; the J call may be wrong. From germline, CDR1 is SGHTA and CDR2 FQGNSA. The length of the CDR3 is 17 residues.

This clone was seen a few times. The chain has TRBV4-2 and TRBJ1-4; D remains unclear. Germline CDR1 is LGHNA and CDR2 is YNFKEQ. V gave up 1 base and J gave up 0 bases, with 9 bases separating them. The CDR3 runs to 16 residues. This CDR3 is CASSQASRSTNEKLFF. The CDR3, as DNA: TGTGCCAGCAGCCAAGCCTCGAGATCAACTAATGAAAAACTGTTTTTT.

J is TRBJ2-3 and V is TRBV28; 8 bases are a match to TRBD1. The CDR3 totals 15 residues. Germline CDR1 reads MDHEN; CDR2 reads SYDVKM. Trimming removed 7 bases from V and 5 bases from J; junction bases left unmatched: 11. The CDR3 DNA sequence: TGTGCCAGCAATTCCCACAGGGGGATAGGAGATACGCAGTATTTT. Translating gives CASNSHRGIGDTQYF.

This chain connects TRBV11-2 to TRBJ1-2; D is uncertain. Germline V gene lookup returns CDR1 SGHAT and CDR2 FQNNGV. This CDR3 region has 14 residues. With 2 bases removed from V and 2 bases from J, the gap between germline ends came to 9 bases. This CDR3 reads CASSLQPMNYGYTF. CDR3 sequence (DNA): TGTGCCAGCAGCTTACAACCTATGAACTATGGCTACACCTTC.